Listed below are T cell receptor beta chains from one sample, sequenced in a study of monozygotic twins with cystic fibrosis. Assay used: immunoSEQ multiplex PCR; TCRdb lists only in-frame clones, some missing. The data show around 14,000 clones, more than 75% seen once. Source material: blood. The receptors come from a boy between 10 and 17 years old with cystic fibrosis. Each CDR3 is given with its conserved first and last residue. The D gene is left open where the match is weak. Where a row states a size, it is once, few, many or the class of an expanded clone; other rows omit it.

NA	TRBJ1-5	TRBD1	TRBV10-3	CAISGTGGNQPQHF	TGTGCCATCAGTGGGACAGGGGGCAATCAGCCCCAGCATTTT
NA	TRBJ2-5	TRBD1	TRBV27	CASSFWPGGSETQYF	TGTGCCAGCAGTTTTTGGCCAGGGGGTTCAGAGACCCAGTACTTC
NA	TRBJ1-2	NA	TRBV7-7	CASSLGRSYGYTF	TGTGCCAGCAGCTTAGGGCGGAGCTATGGCTACACCTTC
NA	TRBJ2-5	NA	TRBV5-1	CASSLAYGSGETQYF	TGCGCCAGCAGCTTGGCCTACGGGTCCGGGGAGACCCAGTACTTC
NA	TRBJ2-7	TRBD2	TRBV27	CASRSGNSHEQYF	TGTGCCAGCAGAAGCGGGAATTCCCACGAGCAGTACTTC
once	TRBJ2-7	NA	TRBV29-1	CSVVFPPSYEQYF	TGCAGCGTTGTATTTCCGCCCTCCTACGAGCAGTACTTC
NA	TRBJ1-5	NA	TRBV27	CASSSLAYSNQPQHF	TGTGCCAGCAGTAGCCTAGCGTATAGCAATCAGCCCCAGCATTTT
NA	TRBJ2-3	TRBD2	TRBV6-1	CASRTSGSDTQYF	TGTGCCAGCAGAACTAGCGGATCAGATACGCAGTATTTT
few	TRBJ1-2	NA	TRBV30	CAWNAANYGYTF	TGTGCCTGGAACGCCGCTAACTATGGCTACACCTTC
few	TRBJ1-2	TRBD1	TRBV28	CASEATGTGGYTF	TGTGCCAGCGAAGCGACCGGGACAGGAGGCTACACCTTC
NA	TRBJ1-2	NA	TRBV7-9	CASSWGGTGNGYTF	TGTGCCAGCAGCTGGGGGGGAACAGGCAATGGCTACACCTTC
NA	TRBJ2-5	TRBD1	TRBV5-1	CASSLGGQPQETQYF	TGCGCCAGCAGCTTGGGGGGACAGCCTCAAGAGACCCAGTACTTC
NA	TRBJ1-1	TRBD1	TRBV7-9	CASSPPPGGTEAFF	TGTGCCAGCAGCCCCCCTCCAGGGGGCACTGAAGCTTTCTTT
NA	TRBJ2-7	TRBD1	TRBV27	CASRLLGQGYEQYF	TGTGCCAGCAGGCTTTTAGGACAGGGATACGAGCAGTACTTC
NA	TRBJ2-7	TRBD2	TRBV7-9	CASSSPLRGGGAHEQYF	TGTGCCAGCAGCTCCCCGCTGAGGGGCGGGGGGGCCCACGAGCAGTACTTC
NA	TRBJ2-7	NA	TRBV9	CASSATPQGGEQYF	TGTGCCAGCAGCGCGACGCCCCAGGGAGGCGAGCAGTACTTC
NA	TRBJ2-7	NA	TRBV9	CASSRGGPGSAYEQYF	TGTGCCAGCAGCCGAGGGGGTCCGGGCTCAGCCTACGAGCAGTACTTC
few	TRBJ1-1	NA	TRBV5-4	CASRRGLNTEAFF	TGTGCCAGCAGACGGGGGTTGAACACTGAAGCTTTCTTT
NA	TRBJ1-5	NA	TRBV19	CASSIEDRNQPQHF	TGTGCCAGTAGTATCGAAGACAGAAATCAGCCCCAGCATTTT
NA	TRBJ2-5	NA	TRBV6-6	CASSRDLGETQYF	TGTGCCAGCAGCCGGGACTTGGGGGAGACCCAGTACTTC
NA	TRBJ1-2	NA	TRBV7-8	CASSAGRMTGPYGYTF	TGTGCCAGCAGCGCAGGCCGTATGACAGGCCCATATGGCTACACCTTC
NA	TRBJ1-1	NA	TRBV6-5	CASSYSSPYTEAFF	TGTGCCAGCAGTTACTCTAGCCCCTACACTGAAGCTTTCTTT
NA	TRBJ2-2	TRBD1	TRBV2	CACSRGTGELFF	TGTGCCTGCTCCAGGGGGACCGGGGAGCTGTTTTTT
NA	TRBJ1-1	NA	TRBV15	CATSRGPGRGDTEAFF	TGTGCCACCAGCAGAGGCCCGGGAAGGGGAGACACTGAAGCTTTCTTT
NA	TRBJ1-2	NA	TRBV30	CAWSGTGAYGYTF	TGTGCCTGGAGTGGGACGGGCGCCTATGGCTACACCTTC
NA	TRBJ1-2	NA	TRBV30	CAWNDRIGYTF	TGTGCCTGGAACGACAGGATTGGCTACACCTTC
few	TRBJ1-1	NA	TRBV10-3	CATGTTSTEAFF	TGTGCCACCGGGACAACAAGCACTGAAGCTTTCTTT
NA	TRBJ1-4	NA	TRBV9	CASSVGRFNEKLFF	TGTGCCAGCAGCGTAGGCCGGTTTAATGAAAAACTGTTTTTT
once	TRBJ1-2	NA	TRBV9	CASSVEGLKGYTF	TGTGCCAGCAGCGTAGAAGGCCTTAAGGGCTACACCTTC
NA	TRBJ1-1	NA	TRBV6-5	CASSGARGGYTEAFF	TGTGCCAGCAGTGGTGCAAGGGGTGGCTACACTGAAGCTTTCTTT
NA	TRBJ2-1	TRBD2	TRBV4-2	CASSQEGSGGANEQFF	TGTGCCAGCAGCCAAGAGGGTAGCGGGGGGGCAAATGAGCAGTTCTTC
NA	TRBJ1-2	TRBD1	TRBV5-1	CASSTGQGDYGYTF	TGCGCCAGCAGCACTGGACAGGGCGACTATGGCTACACCTTC
NA	TRBJ1-2	NA	TRBV10-2	CASRGETHYGYTF	TGCGCCAGCAGAGGCGAGACCCACTATGGCTACACCTTC
NA	TRBJ2-7	NA	TRBV4-1	CASSPTVSSYEQYF	TGCGCCAGCAGCCCGACCGTTAGCTCCTACGAGCAGTACTTC
NA	TRBJ2-3	TRBD1	TRBV10-3	CAISMTGDSDTQYF	TGTGCCATCAGCATGACAGGGGATTCAGATACGCAGTATTTT
NA	TRBJ2-7	NA	TRBV5-5	CASSSTQANSLYEQYF	TGTGCCAGCAGCTCGACACAGGCTAACAGCCTATACGAGCAGTACTTC
NA	TRBJ1-5	NA	TRBV2	CASSVQGYGQPQHF	TGTGCCAGCAGTGTGCAGGGTTATGGTCAGCCCCAGCATTTT
NA	TRBJ1-3	TRBD1	TRBV6-5	CASSSTGGGNTIYF	TGTGCCAGCAGCTCGACAGGGGGAGGAAACACCATATATTTT
NA	TRBJ1-4	NA	TRBV11-2	CASSLEGWDEKLFF	TGTGCCAGCAGCTTAGAAGGGTGGGACGAAAAACTGTTTTTT
NA	TRBJ1-3	NA	TRBV7-6	CASSLGSGQSGNTIYF	TGTGCCAGCAGCTTAGGTAGCGGACAGTCTGGAAACACCATATATTTT